This TCR beta chain is drawn from a study of neurological immune-mediated disorders. The team produced cDNA through 5'RACE using 10-nucleotide random UMIs. Over 190 million TCR-beta sequences, together covering 15-18 subjects, were produced by every individual sequencing run that was carried out. TCRdb itself ran the 5' RACE reads through MiXCR, one entry per CDR3 protein. Here the sample spans roughly 30,000 distinct CDR3 sequences, roughly 23% being singletons. The CDR3 is 17 amino acids. Germline CDR1 and CDR2: DFQATT and SNEGSKA (reference sequence). Trimming at V came to 2 bases and at J to 0 bases, leaving 7 bases not matched to a gene. This clonotype appeared many times. The sorted libraries involved the use of under 1.2 million CD4+ or CD8+ T cells.

The rearrangement joins TRBV20-1 to TRBJ2-1; 10 positions match TRBD2. The specimen was CD4+ T cells from blood. The clonotype was recovered from a man aged 50 to 60 with HTLV-1-associated myelopathy (HAM/TSP). This CDR3 reads CSARLAGGTSSYNEQFF. CDR3 sequence (DNA): TGCAGTGCTAGATTAGCGGGGGGCACCAGCTCCTACAATGAGCAGTTCTTC.